This T cell receptor beta chain was sequenced in a study of blood T cell repertoires in COVID-19 (dated by TCRdb to 2019 to 2021). Background on the whole study: Samples from collaborators originated in the United States, Italy and Spain and spanned both the acute and convalescent phases of COVID-19. The prospective study material was composed of cDNA or gDNA derived from T cells, B-cell-depleted T cells, or PBMCs. Subjects who had been exposed to COVID-19, were actively infected with it, or had recovered from it provided the deeply sampled blood TCRbeta repertoires that made up the dataset. The repertoires were released in a freely available public database meant as a resource for research on the immune response to SARS-CoV-2. Samples came from the ongoing ImmuneRACE study (first 160 participants) plus 1,254 subjects from 6 global collaborators. The sample metadata nearly always contained a de-identified subject ID, COVID-19 status, age in years and sex. Where available, HLA class I and class II types were obtained from metadata supplied by the sample provider rather than from assay-based typing.

Here V drops 2 bases and J drops 2 bases, and the junction holds 5 bases not matched to any gene. Measured from the cysteine to the phenylalanine, the CDR3 is 15 residues long. The only DNA kept is the CDR3, 45 bases in frame from the first base. The CDR1 and CDR2 encoded by the germline V gene are SGHAT and FQNNGV. On this clone itself: The antigen it binds to is not known. No much larger clone is present one base from it, and per-base qualities are unavailable.

In the prospective study, participants were 18 to 89 years old, resided in fewer than 25 geographic areas of the United States, and were enrolled through a virtual design. In the prospective study, participants were assigned to cohorts based on the clinical history participants reported in a screening survey and a study questionnaire. ImmuneRACE Cohort 3 recovered participants were defined by two consecutive negative NP/OP PCR tests, healthcare professional clearance, or symptom resolution. Each participant in the prospective study had whole blood, serum and a nasopharyngeal or oropharyngeal swab collected by mobile phlebotomists. Participants in the prospective study had the option to provide additional blood draws and questionnaires over a roughly 2-month period. Prospective study blood samples were shipped either frozen or at room temperature before DNA extraction. TCRbeta CDR3 regions were amplified from genomic DNA using the immunoSEQ Assay, a bias-controlled multiplex PCR. In the authors' own workflow: The number of nucleated cells in each sample was estimated by amplification of reference gene primers within the assay. To quantify the absolute abundance of each unique TCRbeta CDR3 rearrangement, sequence reads were collapsed and filtered. Productive Simpson clonality was computed per sample as the square root of Simpson's diversity index over productive rearrangements. TCRdb obtained this table from immuneACCESS and retained in-frame rearrangements with V and J assigned. These tables miss some clones; where compared with another copy, unresolved V genes account for less than half of the shortfall, and the remainder is unexplained. V and J calls and clone size are as listed in that table; D and trimming were resolved from the DNA. The sample contains approximately 270,000 clones, 70% to 90% of them found a single time. The ten biggest clones cover around 1.8% of the sample.

Paper-wide results and their limitations: How much clinical and demographic metadata was included differed by source and by participant, and the metadata was provided uncurated.

Recombination connected TRBV11-2 to TRBJ2-5; 7 middle bases align to TRBD1. The specimen was PBMCs or T cells enriched from blood (not recorded which). This clonotype was sampled from a woman aged 45 to 65 who had recovered from COVID-19. The CDR3 amino acid sequence is: CASSLIPGQQETQYF. The bases read TGTGCCAGCAGCTTAATCCCGGGACAGCAAGAGACCCAGTACTTC.